The clone carrying this T cell receptor beta chain was counted between two and nine times. What it recognizes is unknown. The limits of the CDR3 on the DNA are not certain, so only TCRdb's listed CDR3 is given. MiXCR, run by TCRdb on the reads, gives a single entry per CDR3 protein. Of roughly 990,000 distinct CDR3 sequences listed, around a third are singletons. The sample comes from a study of T cell repertoires in cytomegalovirus infection. The length of the CDR3 is 17 amino acids, counting both ends. Looked up from germline, CDR1 is MGHRA and CDR2 is YSYEKL. Study-level findings and limits: Ex vivo responses were dominated by HLA-C-restricted CMV-specific TCR beta clonotypes.

The source was cultured CD8+ T cells from PBMCs, collected from culture after CMV antigen stimulation. V usage is TRBV4-1 and J usage is TRBJ1-1; the table's D call, TRBD1, has no DNA check behind it. The clonotype was recovered from a human donor in good health (CMV status not recorded). Some clones in this sample may be carry-over from other donors' samples. This CDR3 reads CASSQDWGWGAAVGSFF.